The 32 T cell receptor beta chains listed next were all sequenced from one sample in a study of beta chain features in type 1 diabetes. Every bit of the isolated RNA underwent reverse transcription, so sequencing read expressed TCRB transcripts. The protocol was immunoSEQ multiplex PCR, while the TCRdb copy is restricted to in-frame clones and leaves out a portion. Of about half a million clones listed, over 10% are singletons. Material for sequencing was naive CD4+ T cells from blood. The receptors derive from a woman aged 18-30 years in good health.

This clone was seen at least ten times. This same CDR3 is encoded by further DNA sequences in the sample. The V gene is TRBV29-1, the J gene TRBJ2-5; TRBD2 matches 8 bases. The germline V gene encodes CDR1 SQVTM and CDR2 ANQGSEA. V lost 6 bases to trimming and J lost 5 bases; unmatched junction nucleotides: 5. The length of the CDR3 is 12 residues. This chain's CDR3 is CSVASGSETQYF. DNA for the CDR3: TGCAGCGTCGCCAGCGGGAGTGAGACCCAGTACTTC.

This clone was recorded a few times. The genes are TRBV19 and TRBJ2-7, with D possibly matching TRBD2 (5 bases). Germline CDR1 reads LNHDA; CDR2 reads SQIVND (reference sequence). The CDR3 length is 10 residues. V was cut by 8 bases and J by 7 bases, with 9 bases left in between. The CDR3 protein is CASYPGEQYV. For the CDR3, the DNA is TGTGCCAGTTACCCGGGGGAGCAGTACGTC.

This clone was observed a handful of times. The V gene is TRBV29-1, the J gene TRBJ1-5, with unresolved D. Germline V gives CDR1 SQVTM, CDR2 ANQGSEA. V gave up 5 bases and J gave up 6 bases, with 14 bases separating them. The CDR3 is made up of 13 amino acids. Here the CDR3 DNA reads TGCAGCGTTAAGTGGAGGGTGGGTCAGCCCCAGCATTTT. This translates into CSVKWRVGQPQHF.

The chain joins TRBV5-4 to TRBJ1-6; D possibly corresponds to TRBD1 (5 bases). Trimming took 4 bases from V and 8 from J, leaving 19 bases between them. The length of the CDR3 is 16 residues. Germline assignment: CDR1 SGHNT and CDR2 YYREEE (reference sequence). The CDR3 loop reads CASSQRTSRRDSPLHF. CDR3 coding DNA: TGTGCCAGCAGCCAAAGGACAAGCCGGCGGGATTCACCCCTCCACTTT.

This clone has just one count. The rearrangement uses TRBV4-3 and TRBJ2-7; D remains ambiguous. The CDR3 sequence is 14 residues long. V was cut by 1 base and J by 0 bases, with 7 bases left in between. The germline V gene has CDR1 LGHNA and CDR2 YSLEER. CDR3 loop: CASSQGGSSYEQYF. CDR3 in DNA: TGCGCCAGCAGCCAAGGGGGAAGCTCCTACGAGCAGTACTTC.

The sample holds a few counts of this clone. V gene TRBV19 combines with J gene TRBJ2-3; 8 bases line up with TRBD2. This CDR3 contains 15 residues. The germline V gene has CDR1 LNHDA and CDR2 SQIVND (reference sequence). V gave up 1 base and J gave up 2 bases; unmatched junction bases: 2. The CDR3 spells CASSIAAGVTDTQYF. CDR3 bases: TGTGCCAGTAGTATAGCAGCGGGGGTCACAGATACGCAGTATTTT.

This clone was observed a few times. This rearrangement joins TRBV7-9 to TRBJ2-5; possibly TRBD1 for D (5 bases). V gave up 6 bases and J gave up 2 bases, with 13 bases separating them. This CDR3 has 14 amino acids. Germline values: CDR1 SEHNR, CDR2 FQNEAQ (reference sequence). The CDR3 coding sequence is TGTGCCAGCAGTCCCCCAGGGCGGCAAGAGACCCAGTACTTC. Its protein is CASSPPGRQETQYF.

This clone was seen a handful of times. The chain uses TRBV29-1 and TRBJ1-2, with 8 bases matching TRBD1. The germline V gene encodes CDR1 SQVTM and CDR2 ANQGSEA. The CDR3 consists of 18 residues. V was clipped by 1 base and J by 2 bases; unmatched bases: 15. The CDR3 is CSVEAQLGQGFINYGYTF. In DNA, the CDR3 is TGCAGCGTTGAAGCCCAGTTAGGACAGGGTTTTATCAACTATGGCTACACCTTC.

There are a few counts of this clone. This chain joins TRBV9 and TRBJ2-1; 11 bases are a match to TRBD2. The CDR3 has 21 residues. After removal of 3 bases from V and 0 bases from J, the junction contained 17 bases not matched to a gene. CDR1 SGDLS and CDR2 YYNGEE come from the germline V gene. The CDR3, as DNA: TGTGCCAGCAGCGCTAGTCCCGGGACTAGCGGAGCCTTGAGCTCCTACAATGAGCAGTTCTTC. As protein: CASSASPGTSGALSSYNEQFF.

The CDR3 bases are TGTGCCAGCAGCCCCGACAGACAGGGCCACTATGGCTACACCTTC. Translating it yields CASSPDRQGHYGYTF. This rearrangement joins TRBV7-2 to TRBJ1-2; 7 bases match TRBD1. V was clipped by 5 bases and J by 3 bases; unmatched bases: 9. The germline V gene has CDR1 SGHTA and CDR2 FQGNSA. CDR3 length: 15 residues.

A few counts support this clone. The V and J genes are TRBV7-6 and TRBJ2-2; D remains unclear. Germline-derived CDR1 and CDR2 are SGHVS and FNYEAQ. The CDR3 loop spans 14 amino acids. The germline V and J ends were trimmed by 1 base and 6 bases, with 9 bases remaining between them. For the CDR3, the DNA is TGTGCCAGCAGCTTAGGCCCCCCGCCCGGGGAGCTGTTTTTT. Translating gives CASSLGPPPGELFF.

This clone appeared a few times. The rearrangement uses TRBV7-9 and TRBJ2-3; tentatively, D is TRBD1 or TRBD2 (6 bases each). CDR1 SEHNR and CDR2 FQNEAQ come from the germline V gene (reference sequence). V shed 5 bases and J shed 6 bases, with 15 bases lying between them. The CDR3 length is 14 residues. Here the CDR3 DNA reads TGTGCCAGCAGCACACTCGGGGGCTCGGATACGCAGTATTTT. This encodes CASSTLGGSDTQYF.

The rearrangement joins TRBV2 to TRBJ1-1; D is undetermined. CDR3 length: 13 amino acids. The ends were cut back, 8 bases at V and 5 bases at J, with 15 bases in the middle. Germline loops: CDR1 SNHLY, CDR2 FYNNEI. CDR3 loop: CASCQEGGTEAFF. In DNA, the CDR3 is TGTGCCAGCTGCCAAGAGGGAGGTACTGAAGCTTTCTTT.

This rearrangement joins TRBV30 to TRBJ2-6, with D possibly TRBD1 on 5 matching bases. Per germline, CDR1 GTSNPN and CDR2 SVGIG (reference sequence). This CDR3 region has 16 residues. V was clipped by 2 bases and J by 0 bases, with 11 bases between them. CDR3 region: CAWSRQSSSGANVLTF. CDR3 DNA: TGTGCCTGGAGTAGACAGAGTAGCTCTGGGGCCAACGTCCTGACTTTC. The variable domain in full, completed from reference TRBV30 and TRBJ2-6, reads SQTIHQWPATLVQPVGSPLSLECTVEGTSNPNLYWYRQAAGRGLQLLFYSVGIGQISSEVPQNLSASRPQDRQFILSSKKLLLSDSGFYLCAWSRQSSSGANVLTFGAGSRLTVL.

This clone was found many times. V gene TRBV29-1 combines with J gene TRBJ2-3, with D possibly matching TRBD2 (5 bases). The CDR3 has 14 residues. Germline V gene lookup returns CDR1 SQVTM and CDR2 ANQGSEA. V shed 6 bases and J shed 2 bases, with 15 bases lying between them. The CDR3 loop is CSVRAPDSTDTQYF. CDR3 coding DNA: TGCAGCGTGCGGGCACCTGATTCCACAGATACGCAGTATTTT.

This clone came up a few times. DNA for the CDR3: TGCGCCAGCAGCCAGCGGGGGAGGGCAGATACGCAGTATTTT. Protein sequence: CASSQRGRADTQYF. The rearrangement uses TRBV4-3 and TRBJ2-3; 7 nucleotides agree with TRBD2. Germline trimming cut 3 bases from V and 4 bases from J; bases unmatched to any gene: 4. Germline V CDR1 and CDR2: LGHNA, YSLEER. This CDR3 has 14 amino acids.

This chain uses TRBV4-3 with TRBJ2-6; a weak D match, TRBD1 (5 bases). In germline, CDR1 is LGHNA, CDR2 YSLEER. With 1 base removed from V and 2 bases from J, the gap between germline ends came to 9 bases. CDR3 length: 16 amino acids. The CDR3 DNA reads TGCGCCAGCAGCCAAGTGGCAGGGACTGGGGCCAACGTCCTGACTTTC. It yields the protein CASSQVAGTGANVLTF.

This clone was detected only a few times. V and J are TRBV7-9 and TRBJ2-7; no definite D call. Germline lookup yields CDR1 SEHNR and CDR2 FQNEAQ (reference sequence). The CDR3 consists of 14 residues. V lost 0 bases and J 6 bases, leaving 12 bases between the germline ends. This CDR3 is CASSLAVTKGEQYF. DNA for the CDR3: TGTGCCAGCAGCTTAGCGGTCACTAAAGGCGAGCAGTACTTC.

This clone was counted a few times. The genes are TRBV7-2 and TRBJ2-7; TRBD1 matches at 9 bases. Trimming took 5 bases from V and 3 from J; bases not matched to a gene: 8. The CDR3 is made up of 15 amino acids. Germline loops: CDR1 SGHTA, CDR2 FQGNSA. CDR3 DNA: TGTGCCAGCAGCCAAACAGGGGGCCTTCGCTACGAGCAGTACTTC. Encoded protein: CASSQTGGLRYEQYF.

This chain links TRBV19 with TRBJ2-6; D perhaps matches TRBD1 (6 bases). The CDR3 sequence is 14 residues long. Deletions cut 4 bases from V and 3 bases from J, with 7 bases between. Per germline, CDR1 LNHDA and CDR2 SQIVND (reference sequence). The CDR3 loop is CASSRGLGANVLTF. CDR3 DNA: TGTGCCAGTAGTAGGGGGCTTGGGGCCAACGTCCTGACTTTC.

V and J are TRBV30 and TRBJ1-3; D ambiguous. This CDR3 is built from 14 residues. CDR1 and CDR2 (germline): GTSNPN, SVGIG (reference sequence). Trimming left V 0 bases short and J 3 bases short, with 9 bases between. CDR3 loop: CAWSVGQIGNTIYF. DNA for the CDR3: TGTGCCTGGAGTGTTGGGCAGATTGGAAACACCATATATTTT.

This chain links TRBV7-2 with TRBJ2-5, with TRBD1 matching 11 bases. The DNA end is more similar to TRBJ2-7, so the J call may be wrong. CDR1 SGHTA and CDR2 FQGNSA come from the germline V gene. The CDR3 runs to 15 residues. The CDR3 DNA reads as TGTGCCAGCAGCTTACAGGGGACAGGGGGCTACGAGCAGTACTTC. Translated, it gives CASSLQGTGGYEQYF.

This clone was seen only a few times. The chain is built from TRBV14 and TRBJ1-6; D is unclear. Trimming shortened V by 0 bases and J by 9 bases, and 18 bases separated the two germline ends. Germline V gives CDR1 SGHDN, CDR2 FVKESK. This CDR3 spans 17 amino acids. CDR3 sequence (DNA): TGTGCCAGCAGCCAAGAGTGGGAGCTATCCGCCAGTTCACCCCTCCACTTT. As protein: CASSQEWELSASSPLHF.

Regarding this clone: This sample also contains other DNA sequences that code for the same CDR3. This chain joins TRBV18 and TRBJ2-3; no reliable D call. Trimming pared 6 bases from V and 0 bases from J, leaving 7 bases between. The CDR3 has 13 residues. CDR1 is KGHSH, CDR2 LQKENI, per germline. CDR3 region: CASSRTSTDTQYF. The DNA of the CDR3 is TGTGCCAGCTCCCGCACTAGCACAGATACGCAGTATTTT.

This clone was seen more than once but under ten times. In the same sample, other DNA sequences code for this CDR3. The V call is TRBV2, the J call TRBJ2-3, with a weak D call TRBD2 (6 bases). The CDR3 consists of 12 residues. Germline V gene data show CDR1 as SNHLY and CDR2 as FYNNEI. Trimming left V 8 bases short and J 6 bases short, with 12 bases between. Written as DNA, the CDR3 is TGTGCCAGCCGGGACCGGGGGGATACGCAGTATTTT. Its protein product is CASRDRGDTQYF.

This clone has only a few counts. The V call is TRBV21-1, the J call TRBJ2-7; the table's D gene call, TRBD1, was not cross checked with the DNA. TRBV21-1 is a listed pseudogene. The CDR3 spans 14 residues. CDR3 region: CASSTTGNSYEQYV. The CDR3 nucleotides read TGTGCCAGCAGCACAACAGGGAACTCCTACGAGCAGTACGTC.

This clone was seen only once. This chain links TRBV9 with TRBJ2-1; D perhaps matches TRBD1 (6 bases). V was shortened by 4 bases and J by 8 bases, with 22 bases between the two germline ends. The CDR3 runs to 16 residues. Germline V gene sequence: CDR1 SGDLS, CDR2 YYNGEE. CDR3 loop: CASSFIQGEGIHEQFF. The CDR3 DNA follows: TGTGCCAGCAGCTTCATACAGGGAGAAGGTATCCATGAGCAGTTCTTC. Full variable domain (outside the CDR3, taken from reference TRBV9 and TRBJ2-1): DSGVTQTPKHLITATGQRVTLRCSPRSGDLSVYWYQQSLDQGLQFLIQYYNGEERAKGNILERFSAQQFPDLHSELNLSSLELGDSALYFCASSFIQGEGIHEQFFGPGTRLTVL.

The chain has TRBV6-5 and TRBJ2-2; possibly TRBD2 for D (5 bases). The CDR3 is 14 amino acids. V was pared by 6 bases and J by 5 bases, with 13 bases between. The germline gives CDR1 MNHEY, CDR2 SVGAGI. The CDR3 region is CASRSFPGTGELFF. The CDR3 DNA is TGTGCCAGCAGAAGTTTCCCGGGGACCGGGGAGCTGTTTTTT.

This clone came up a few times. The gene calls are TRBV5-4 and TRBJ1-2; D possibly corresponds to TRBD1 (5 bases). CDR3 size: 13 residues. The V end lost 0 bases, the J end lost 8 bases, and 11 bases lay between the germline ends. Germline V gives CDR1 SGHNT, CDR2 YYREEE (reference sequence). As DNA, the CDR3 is TGTGCCAGCAGCTTGGAGGGGTCTAGGGGCTACACCTTC. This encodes CASSLEGSRGYTF.

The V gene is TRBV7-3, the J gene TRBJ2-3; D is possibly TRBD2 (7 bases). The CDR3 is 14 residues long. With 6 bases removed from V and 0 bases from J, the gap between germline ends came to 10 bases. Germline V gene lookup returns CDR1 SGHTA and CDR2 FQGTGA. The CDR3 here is CASRPGGSTDTQYF. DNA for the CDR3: TGTGCCAGCAGGCCGGGGGGCAGCACAGATACGCAGTATTTT.

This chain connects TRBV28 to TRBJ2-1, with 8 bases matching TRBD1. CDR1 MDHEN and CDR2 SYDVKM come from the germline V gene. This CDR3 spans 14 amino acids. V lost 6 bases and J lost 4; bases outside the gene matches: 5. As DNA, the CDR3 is TGTGCCAGCAGCCTTCGACAGGGGTACAATGAGCAGTTCTTC. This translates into CASSLRQGYNEQFF.

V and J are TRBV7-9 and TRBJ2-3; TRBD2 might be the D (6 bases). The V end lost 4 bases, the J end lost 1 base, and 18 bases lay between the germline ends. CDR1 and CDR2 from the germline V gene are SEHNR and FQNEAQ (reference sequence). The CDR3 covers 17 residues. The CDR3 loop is CASSSRLGSPRTDTQYF. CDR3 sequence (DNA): TGTGCCAGCAGCTCCCGACTAGGCAGTCCACGCACAGATACGCAGTATTTT.